This T cell receptor (beta chain) was recorded in a study of cytomegalovirus exposure and HLA in healthy donors. General study findings and limits: Earlier analysis looked at TCR beta V segments, and most were productive about 87% or about 30% of the time. Apparent HLA restriction characterized most CMV-associated TCR beta chains in a later analysis.

Vbeta (60) and Jbeta (13) primers were used in the PCR. TCRdb keeps only in-frame clones here, not all; method: immunoSEQ multiplex PCR. The table lists fewer than 150,000 clones, approximately 85% of them singletons. Remarks on this clone: Its antigen remains unknown.

The sequenced sample was PBMCs. The receptor comes from a woman in her twenties or thirties in good health and CMV-seropositive.

The CDR3 is CASSLGDRAYSPLHF. CDR3 in DNA: TGTGCCAGCAGTTTAGGGGACAGGGCTTATTCACCCCTCCACTTT. This chain uses TRBV28 with TRBJ1-6; 9 nucleotides agree with TRBD1. V was clipped by 2 bases and J by 8 bases; unmatched bases: 4. The germline gives CDR1 MDHEN, CDR2 SYDVKM. This CDR3 comprises 15 residues.